These T cell receptor beta chains were read from a single sample in a study of OX40 agonist ivuxolimab in advanced cancers. Here immunoSEQ multiplex PCR was the method, and the copy in TCRdb shows in-frame clones only, minus some. The table has about 36,000 clones, about 70% seen once. The sample in question was CD4+ or CD8+ T cells sorted from blood, obtained in a trial of the OX40 agonist ivuxolimab. Receptors were obtained from an adult with an advanced solid tumor such as melanoma, head and neck, liver or kidney cancer. CDR3s include the opening cysteine and the closing phenylalanine or tryptophan. Fields, in order: D gene, V gene, J gene, clone size, CDR3 DNA, CDR3 protein. D genes are given only for firm matches. Expanded clones are given a class, and other clones once, few, many or no size at all.

TRBD1	TRBV5-1	TRBJ2-3	-	TGCGCCAGCAGCTCCCAGGGGGCATCCTCAGATACGCAGTATTTT	CASSSQGASSDTQYF
-	TRBV5-1	TRBJ1-1	-	TGCGCCAGCAGGCTGGCGGAGGGGAACACTGAAGCTTTCTTT	CASRLAEGNTEAFF
-	TRBV15	TRBJ1-6	-	TGTGCCACCAGCAGAGACACAGGCCCGAGCTCCTATAATTCACCCCTCCACTTT	CATSRDTGPSSYNSPLHF
TRBD1	TRBV28	TRBJ1-2	-	TGTGCCAGCAGGCGACAGGGGGAGGACTATGGCTACACCTTC	CASRRQGEDYGYTF
-	TRBV6-5	TRBJ1-6	-	TGTGCCAGCAGTTCGAGTAATTCACCCCTCCACTTT	CASSSSNSPLHF
-	TRBV9	TRBJ2-5	-	TGTGCCAGCAGCCTGTTTGGACAAGAGACCCAGTACTTC	CASSLFGQETQYF
-	TRBV5-1	TRBJ2-1	few	TGCGCCAGCAGCCCACAGGGCGCGGACAATGAGCAGTTCTTC	CASSPQGADNEQFF
-	TRBV20-1	TRBJ2-3	once	TGCAGTGCGCAGGGCCCAGGTACGCAGTATTTT	CSAQGPGTQYF
-	TRBV7-2	TRBJ2-7	-	TGTGCCAGCAGCTTGGGGACAAACGAGCAGTACTTC	CASSLGTNEQYF
-	TRBV30	TRBJ2-5	once	TGTGCCTGGAGTGTAATGCCGGTGCTAGGAGGAGAGACCCAGTACTTC	CAWSVMPVLGGETQYF
TRBD2	TRBV5-1	TRBJ2-3	-	TGCGCCAGCAGCTTGGTGCCCGGGGGGGGATCTAGCACAGATACGCAGTATTTT	CASSLVPGGGSSTDTQYF
-	TRBV30	TRBJ1-1	-	TGTGCCTGGAGTGTAGGACTTCGTATCCGGCAAAAGATAGTGAACACTGAAGCTTTCTTT	CAWSVGLRIRQKIVNTEAFF
-	TRBV10-3	TRBJ2-7	-	TGTGCCATCAGTGATAAAGGGCTTGGGATCCACGAGCAGTACTTC	CAISDKGLGIHEQYF
-	TRBV7-9	TRBJ2-7	-	TGTGCCAGCAGCTTACAGTACGAGCAGTACTTC	CASSLQYEQYF
TRBD1	TRBV19	TRBJ2-7	-	TGTGCCAGTAGCAATGACAGGGGGCCGAACGAGCAGTACTTC	CASSNDRGPNEQYF
-	TRBV2	TRBJ2-3	few	TGTGCCTCCAAGGGTGCCAGGCTCTTCACAGATACGCAGTATTTT	CASKGARLFTDTQYF
-	TRBV11-3	TRBJ2-1	once	TGTGCCAGCAGCTCCCGTTTGAGCACGGAGCAGTTCTTC	CASSSRLSTEQFF
-	TRBV9	TRBJ2-1	-	TGTGCCAGCAGCGTAGCAGGAGGGGGATCTCATGAGCAGTTCTTC	CASSVAGGGSHEQFF
-	TRBV30	TRBJ1-1	-	TGTGCCTGGCAAACCGGGCTCCCCGTAGATGAAGCTTTCTTT	CAWQTGLPVDEAFF
-	TRBV19	TRBJ1-5	-	TGTGCCAGCCAGGACGGTAGCAATCAGCCCCAGCATTTT	CASQDGSNQPQHF
TRBD1	TRBV6-1	TRBJ1-2	once	TGTGCCAGCAGTGGGGACAGGCAAGCTAACTATGGCTACACCTTC	CASSGDRQANYGYTF
-	TRBV5-1	TRBJ2-1	-	TGCGCCAGCAGCTTGGATCTCAGGGGCAATGAGCAGTTCTTC	CASSLDLRGNEQFF
-	TRBV30	TRBJ2-3	once	TGTGCCTGGAGTCCCGGGTGGGCAGATACGCAGTATTTT	CAWSPGWADTQYF
-	TRBV15	TRBJ1-1	once	TGTGCCACCAGCAGAGTATTCACTGAAGCTTTCTTT	CATSRVFTEAFF
TRBD1	TRBV9	TRBJ2-5	few	TGTGCCAGCAGCACCCTAGGGACAGTAGAAGAGACCCAGTACTTC	CASSTLGTVEETQYF
-	TRBV6-1	TRBJ1-6	few	TGTGCCAGCAGGGACCGGGCACCCCTCCACTTT	CASRDRAPLHF
-	TRBV2	TRBJ2-3	-	TGTGCCATGCGACATCCTAGCACAGATACGCAGTATTTT	CAMRHPSTDTQYF
-	TRBV2	TRBJ2-5	-	TGTGCCAGCAGTGAAAAAGAGACCCAGTACTTC	CASSEKETQYF
-	TRBV19	TRBJ2-3	-	TGTGCCAGTAGTATGGATTGGGGGGCAGGGTCTACTAGCACAGATACGCAGTATTTT	CASSMDWGAGSTSTDTQYF
-	TRBV10-3	TRBJ1-5	-	TGTGCCAGCAGTTACTCCGCAGGCTATCTGCCCCAGCATTTT	CASSYSAGYLPQHF
-	TRBV29-1	TRBJ1-1	-	TGCAGCTGTACGTCAAATCGGGTGAACACTGAAGCTTTCTTT	CSCTSNRVNTEAFF
TRBD1	TRBV5-1	TRBJ1-1	-	TGCGCCAGCAGCAGGGGACAGGCTGGCACTGAAGCTTTCTTT	CASSRGQAGTEAFF
-	TRBV5-1	TRBJ1-2	-	TGCGCCAGCAGCCTGGACAGCCCCCAGGATGGCTACACCTTC	CASSLDSPQDGYTF
-	TRBV28	TRBJ2-6	-	TGTGCCAGCACCCCCCGAGGTTCTGGGGCCAACGTCCTGACTTTC	CASTPRGSGANVLTF
-	TRBV7-6	TRBJ1-3	many	TGTGCCAGCAGCTTAACCACTTACTCTGGAAACACCATATATTTT	CASSLTTYSGNTIYF
-	TRBV29-1	TRBJ1-5	-	TGCAGCGTTGCCGGGGCAGCGGATCAGCCCCAGCATTTT	CSVAGAADQPQHF
-	TRBV4-1	TRBJ2-1	once	TGCGCCAGCACCCGACTAGAAGGCAATGAGCAGTTCTTC	CASTRLEGNEQFF
TRBD1	TRBV6-5	TRBJ1-1	-	TGTGCCAGCAGTTCCGCCGACAGGGGGCTTACTGAAGCTTTCTTT	CASSSADRGLTEAFF
-	TRBV9	TRBJ1-1	-	TGTGCCAGCAGCGCCGGAGGCATGAACACTGAAGCTTTCTTT	CASSAGGMNTEAFF
-	TRBV5-6	TRBJ1-4	few	TGTGCCAGCAGCTTGTGGGGCAGAACTCCACTTATGACTAATGAAAAACTGTTTTTT	CASSLWGRTPLMTNEKLFF
-	TRBV11-2	TRBJ2-2	-	TGTGCCAGCAGCTTAGAGGGTTACACCGGGGAGCTGTTTTTT	CASSLEGYTGELFF
TRBD1	TRBV6-6	TRBJ1-2	-	TGTGCCAGCAGTTTCGAAAAAACAGGGGGCAACTATGGCTACACCTTC	CASSFEKTGGNYGYTF